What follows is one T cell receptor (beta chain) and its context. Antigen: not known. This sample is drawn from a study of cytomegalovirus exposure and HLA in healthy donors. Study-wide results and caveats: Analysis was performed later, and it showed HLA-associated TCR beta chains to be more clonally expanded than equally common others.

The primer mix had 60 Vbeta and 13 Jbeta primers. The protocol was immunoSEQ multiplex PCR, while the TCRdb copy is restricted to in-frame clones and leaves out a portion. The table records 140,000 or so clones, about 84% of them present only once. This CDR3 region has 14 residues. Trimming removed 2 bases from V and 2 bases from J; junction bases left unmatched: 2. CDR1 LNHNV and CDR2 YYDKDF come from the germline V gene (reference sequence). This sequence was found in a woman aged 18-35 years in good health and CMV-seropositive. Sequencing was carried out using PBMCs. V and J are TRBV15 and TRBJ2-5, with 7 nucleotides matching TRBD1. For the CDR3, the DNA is TGTGCCACCAGCAGAACGGGACAGCAAGAGACCCAGTACTTC. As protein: CATSRTGQQETQYF.